Shown below are 2 T cell receptor beta chains from a single sample sequenced in a study of molecular identifiers for immune sequencing clone quantification. TCRdb re-derived calls from the PCR reads in MiXCR, one entry per CDR3 protein. The sample shows hundreds of thousands of distinct CDR3 sequences, 25% of them seen only once. The sequencing input was naive CD8+ T cells from blood, with Jurkat cell RNA spiked in. Subset here: FACS-sorted CD8+CD4-CCR7+CD45RA+ naive T cells. These receptors came from a human donor in good health. Some libraries in this study had Jurkat cell RNA spiked in.

This clonotype was seen ten or more times. The V call is TRBV11-3, the J call TRBJ2-3; D gene unclear. Looked up from germline, CDR1 is SGHNT and CDR2 is YENEEA. There are 15 residues in the CDR3. The V end was cut by 5 bases, the J end by 0 bases, with 12 bases between. The CDR3 loop reads CASSRDTASTDTQYF. CDR3 nucleotides: TGTGCCAGCAGCCGAGACACTGCTAGCACAGATACGCAGTATTTT.

This clonotype was counted a single time. A single base separates this from a much larger clone, so it may be a read error. This chain uses TRBV13 with TRBJ2-3; no clear D. Deletions cut 8 bases from V and 6 bases from J, with 21 bases between. Germline V gives CDR1 PRHDT, CDR2 FYEKMQ (reference sequence). This CDR3 is built from 15 residues. The CDR3 DNA is TGTGCCAGCGGCAGAAGGCAGCGAGTGGCGGATACGCAGTATTTT. As protein: CASGRRQRVADTQYF.